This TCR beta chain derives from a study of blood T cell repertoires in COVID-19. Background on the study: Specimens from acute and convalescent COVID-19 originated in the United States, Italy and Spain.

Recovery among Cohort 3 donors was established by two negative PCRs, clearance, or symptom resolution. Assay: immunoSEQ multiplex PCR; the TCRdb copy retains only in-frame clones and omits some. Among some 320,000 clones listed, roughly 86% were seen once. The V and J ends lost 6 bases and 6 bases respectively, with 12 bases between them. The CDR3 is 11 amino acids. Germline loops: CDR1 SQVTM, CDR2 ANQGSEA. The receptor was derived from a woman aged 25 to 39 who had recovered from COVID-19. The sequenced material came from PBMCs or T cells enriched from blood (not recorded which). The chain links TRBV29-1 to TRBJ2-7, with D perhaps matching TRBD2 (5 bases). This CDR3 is CSVLEGIEQYF. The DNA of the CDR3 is TGCAGCGTCCTTGAGGGAATCGAGCAGTACTTC.